A selection of T cell receptor beta chains follows, all from one sample in a study of technical replicates of blood from a handful of donors. Sequencing was performed with immunoSEQ multiplex PCR; in TCRdb, only in-frame clones are kept and a portion is missing. The repertoire holds approximately 79,000 clones, with approximately 97% as singletons. The sequenced sample consisted of T cells isolated from PBMCs. The receptors were sampled from a human donor in good health. Each CDR3 is given with its conserved first and last residue. A D gene is named only where the DNA matches it firmly. The size entry is marked missing in some rows and otherwise reads once, few, many or a size class.

clone size: NA
D gene: NA
V gene: TRBV5-5
J gene: TRBJ1-5
CDR3 protein: CASSLLSGPQPQHF
CDR3 DNA: TGTGCCAGCAGCTTGTTGTCAGGGCCTCAGCCCCAGCATTTT

clone size: NA
D gene: NA
V gene: TRBV11-3
J gene: TRBJ2-7
CDR3 protein: CASSLGASSYEQYF
CDR3 DNA: TGTGCCAGCAGCTTAGGCGCATCTTCCTACGAGCAGTACTTC

clone size: NA
D gene: TRBD1
V gene: TRBV5-1
J gene: TRBJ1-2
CDR3 protein: CASSKSPGTGGAEGYTF
CDR3 DNA: TGCGCCAGCAGTAAATCCCCCGGAACAGGGGGTGCGGAGGGCTACACCTTC

clone size: NA
D gene: NA
V gene: TRBV29-1
J gene: TRBJ2-7
CDR3 protein: CSVGGDSEVYEQYF
CDR3 DNA: TGCAGCGTCGGCGGGGACAGCGAAGTCTACGAGCAGTACTTC

clone size: NA
D gene: NA
V gene: TRBV14
J gene: TRBJ1-1
CDR3 protein: CASSIQGEEDEAFF
CDR3 DNA: TGTGCCAGCAGCATTCAGGGTGAGGAAGATGAAGCTTTCTTT

clone size: NA
D gene: TRBD2
V gene: TRBV9
J gene: TRBJ2-7
CDR3 protein: CASSVGGRDTYEQYF
CDR3 DNA: TGTGCCAGCAGCGTAGGCGGGAGGGACACCTACGAGCAGTACTTC

clone size: NA
D gene: NA
V gene: TRBV6-5
J gene: TRBJ2-5
CDR3 protein: CASFQLDNQETQYF
CDR3 DNA: TGTGCCAGTTTCCAGTTGGACAACCAAGAGACCCAGTACTTC

clone size: NA
D gene: NA
V gene: TRBV5-6
J gene: TRBJ1-1
CDR3 protein: CASREAHTEAFF
CDR3 DNA: TGTGCCAGCAGGGAGGCACACACTGAAGCTTTCTTT

clone size: NA
D gene: NA
V gene: TRBV7-9
J gene: TRBJ2-1
CDR3 protein: CASSFSVDTPFF
CDR3 DNA: TGTGCCAGCAGCTTCTCAGTGGACACTCCCTTCTTC

clone size: NA
D gene: NA
V gene: TRBV6-1
J gene: TRBJ1-2
CDR3 protein: CASSEAKGSGYTF
CDR3 DNA: TGTGCCAGCAGTGAAGCGAAGGGGTCAGGCTACACCTTC

clone size: NA
D gene: TRBD2
V gene: TRBV5-1
J gene: TRBJ2-3
CDR3 protein: CASRSGTSASTDTQYF
CDR3 DNA: TGCGCCAGCAGGTCTGGGACTAGCGCAAGCACAGATACGCAGTATTTT

clone size: NA
D gene: NA
V gene: TRBV19
J gene: TRBJ1-1
CDR3 protein: CASSIRYTEAFF
CDR3 DNA: TGTGCCAGTAGTATTCGGTACACTGAAGCTTTCTTT

clone size: NA
D gene: NA
V gene: TRBV6-5
J gene: TRBJ1-2
CDR3 protein: CASSYSSRINYGYTF
CDR3 DNA: TGTGCCAGCAGTTACTCGAGTAGAATTAACTATGGCTACACCTTC

clone size: NA
D gene: NA
V gene: TRBV4-3
J gene: TRBJ2-2
CDR3 protein: CASSSSAVRMNTGELFF
CDR3 DNA: TGCGCCAGCAGCTCCTCGGCGGTAAGGATGAACACCGGGGAGCTGTTTTTT

clone size: NA
D gene: TRBD2
V gene: TRBV6-5
J gene: TRBJ2-7
CDR3 protein: CASSRDYSYEQYF
CDR3 DNA: TGTGCCAGCAGTCGGGACTACAGCTACGAGCAGTACTTC

clone size: NA
D gene: NA
V gene: TRBV27
J gene: TRBJ2-1
CDR3 protein: CASSLGDPTYNEQFF
CDR3 DNA: TGTGCCAGCAGTTTAGGAGACCCGACCTACAATGAGCAGTTCTTC

clone size: NA
D gene: NA
V gene: TRBV4-1
J gene: TRBJ1-1
CDR3 protein: CASSQDESVNTEAFF
CDR3 DNA: TGCGCCAGCAGCCAAGATGAATCGGTTAACACTGAAGCTTTCTTT

clone size: once
D gene: NA
V gene: TRBV5-6
J gene: TRBJ2-7
CDR3 protein: CASSLTVTYEQYF
CDR3 DNA: TGTGCCAGCAGCTTGACGGTCACCTACGAGCAGTACTTC

clone size: once
D gene: NA
V gene: TRBV27
J gene: TRBJ2-2
CDR3 protein: CASSQGEVNTGELFF
CDR3 DNA: TGTGCCAGCAGTCAGGGGGAGGTAAACACCGGGGAGCTGTTTTTT

clone size: NA
D gene: TRBD1
V gene: TRBV27
J gene: TRBJ2-3
CDR3 protein: CASSYRVQGDTQYF
CDR3 DNA: TGTGCCAGCAGTTACAGGGTACAGGGGGATACGCAGTATTTT

clone size: NA
D gene: TRBD2
V gene: TRBV6-5
J gene: TRBJ2-7
CDR3 protein: CASSSAGDTIYEQYF
CDR3 DNA: TGTGCCAGCAGTTCAGCGGGAGATACCATCTACGAGCAGTACTTC